The text below deals with one T cell receptor (beta chain). What this receptor recognizes is not known. One base away there is no much larger clone; base qualities are not given. This entry belongs to a study of blood T cell repertoires in COVID-19 (dated by TCRdb to about 2020). General notes on the study: The collaborator samples originated in the United States, Italy and Spain and spanned the acute and convalescent phases of COVID-19. The prospective study material was composed of cDNA or gDNA derived from T cells, B-cell-depleted T cells, or PBMCs. The dataset comprised deeply sampled blood TCRbeta repertoires from subjects exposed to, actively infected with, or recovered from COVID-19. The repertoires were released in a freely available public database meant as a resource for research on the immune response to SARS-CoV-2. The samples were drawn from two sources: the first 160 participants of the ongoing ImmuneRACE study, and 1,000 to 1,500 subjects contributed by 6 global collaborators. The sample metadata nearly always contained a de-identified subject ID, COVID-19 status, age in years and sex. HLA class I and class II types, where available, came from metadata supplied by the sample provider rather than from assay-based typing.

Via the germline V gene (reference sequence), CDR1 is LNHDA and CDR2 SQIVND. Compared with germline, V lacks 4 bases and J lacks 6 bases; bases without a gene match: 9. The CDR3 starts with the cysteine, ends with the phenylalanine, and has 16 residues. Only CDR3 DNA remains: 48 bases, in frame from the first base. The full study reports these points: The amount of clinical and demographic metadata varied by source and participant and was provided uncurated.

TCRbeta CDR3 regions were amplified from genomic DNA by means of the immunoSEQ Assay, a bias-controlled multiplex PCR. In the original analysis: The number of nucleated cells in each sample was estimated from the amplification of reference gene primers within the assay. To quantify the absolute abundance of each unique TCRbeta CDR3 rearrangement, sequence reads were collapsed and filtered. For each sample, productive Simpson clonality was calculated as the square root of Simpson's diversity index over productive rearrangements. This is the immuneACCESS table as TCRdb keeps it, with only in-frame sequences that have V and J called. A part of the clones is gone; compared with another copy, unresolved V genes explain less than half, and the rest is unexplained. The DNA gave D and trimming, while V, J and clone size come from that table. This sample holds roughly 100,000 clones; 85% to 90% were observed only once. The top ten constitute 7.5% to 9.5% of the sample.

The collaborating institutions used their own protocols to collect whole blood in K2EDTA tubes. For TCRbeta analysis, collaborators shipped samples in one of three forms: frozen whole blood, isolated PBMCs, or DNA extracted from either of those sample types. Material: peripheral blood. The receptor's source is a woman in her seventies with acute or convalescent COVID-19. The chain joins TRBV19 to TRBJ1-6, with 7 central nucleotides matching TRBD1. The sequence in DNA is TGTGCCAGTAGTACCCCGACAGGGTCCATTAATTCACCCCTCCACTTT. It codes for CASSTPTGSINSPLHF.